This T cell receptor beta chain was documented in a study of T cells in Graves' hyperthyroidism and ophthalmopathy. Whole-study results and caveats: Most clonotypes expanded in the thyroid (above 0.001) were also present in blood.

Germline CDR1 and CDR2: KGHDR and SFDVKD. This CDR3 has 15 residues. With 5 bases removed from V and 5 bases from J, the gap between germline ends came to 15 bases. Remarks on this clonotype: The antigen remains undetermined.

Enrolled ophthalmopathy patients presented with a Clinical Activity Score of at least 3, a NOSPECS grade of at least 4, and disease duration under 3 months. The diagnoses drew upon clinical symptoms, serum thyroxine and TRAb, thyroid ultrasound and orbital computed tomography. PBMCs were obtained from 7.5 to 10 ml fresh peripheral blood. Regions amplified from RNA transcripts were the TCR beta CDR3 regions. HTBI primers were the set used in a first-round RT-PCR of the TCR CDR3. TCRdb reanalysed the multiplex PCR reads using MiXCR and keeps one entry per CDR3 protein. The sample has about 290,000 distinct CDR3 sequences; roughly 19% are singletons.

The origin of this receptor is a man in his fifties or sixties with Graves' ophthalmopathy. The sequencing input was blood. The chain has TRBV24-1 and TRBJ2-1; no firm D call. In DNA form, the CDR3 reads TGTGCCACCAGTGTCCTTACTTCTGGGCACAATGAGCAGTTCTTC. Translated, it gives CATSVLTSGHNEQFF.